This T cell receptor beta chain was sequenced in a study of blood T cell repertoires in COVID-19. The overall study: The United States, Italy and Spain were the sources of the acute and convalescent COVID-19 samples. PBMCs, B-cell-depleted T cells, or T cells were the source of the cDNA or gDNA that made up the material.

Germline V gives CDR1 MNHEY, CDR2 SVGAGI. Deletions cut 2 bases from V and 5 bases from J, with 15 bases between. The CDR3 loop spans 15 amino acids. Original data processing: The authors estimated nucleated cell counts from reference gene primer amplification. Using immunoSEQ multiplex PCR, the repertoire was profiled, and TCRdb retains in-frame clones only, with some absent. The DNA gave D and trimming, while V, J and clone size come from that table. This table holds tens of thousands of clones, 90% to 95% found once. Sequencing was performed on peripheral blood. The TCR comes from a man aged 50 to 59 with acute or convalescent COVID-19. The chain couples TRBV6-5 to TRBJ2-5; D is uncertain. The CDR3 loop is CASSYAPPARETQYF. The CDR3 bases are TGTGCCAGCAGTTACGCCCCGCCGGCGAGGGAGACCCAGTACTTC.